These 8 T cell receptor beta chains came from one sample sequenced in a study of shared clonotypes between healthy human individuals. Clones were read by immunoSEQ multiplex PCR, and TCRdb kept only the in-frame ones, dropping some. The sample has under 1,100,000 clones, 70% to 80% seen once; the top ten hold more than 0.55%. The sequencing sample was made of memory CD4+ T cells from PBMCs. Subset noted: CD45RA-negative fraction. The source is a man aged 18 to 35 in good health. Some clones in this sample may be carry-over from other donors' samples.

The CDR3 region has the DNA TGCAGCGCCCAACCTTTGACCGGAGCTAACTATGGCTACACCTTC. It yields the protein CSAQPLTGANYGYTF. The V and J genes are TRBV29-1 and TRBJ1-2, with no clear D. CDR3 length: 15 amino acids. Trimming pared 7 bases from V and 0 bases from J, leaving 18 bases between. CDR1 and CDR2 from the germline V gene are SQVTM and ANQGSEA.

This clone occurred many times. The sample has other DNA sequences that encode this CDR3 too. The chain joins TRBV29-1 to TRBJ2-1; 8 bases are a match to TRBD1. CDR3 length: 14 residues. The germline V gene has CDR1 SQVTM and CDR2 ANQGSEA. The V and J ends lost 4 bases and 2 bases, in that order; junction bases with no gene match: 4. CDR3 coding DNA: TGCAGCGTTGTGTCGACAGGGGCCTACAATGAGCAGTTCTTC. As protein: CSVVSTGAYNEQFF.

This chain joins TRBV7-2 and TRBJ2-3, with TRBD2 matching 8 bases. CDR3 length equals 15 residues. J gave up 8 bases and V 0 bases, and 7 bases lay outside the gene matches. Germline CDR1 SGHTA, CDR2 FQGNSA. The CDR3 spells CASSLAGGAGGTQYF. The CDR3 region has the DNA TGTGCCAGCAGCTTAGCGGGAGGGGCGGGAGGTACGCAGTATTTT.

The chain employs TRBV28 and TRBJ2-7, with TRBD1 identical over 9 bases. Looked up from germline, CDR1 is MDHEN and CDR2 is SYDVKM. The junction had 8 bases not matched to a gene; V was cut back by 5 bases and J by 6 bases. The CDR3 has 14 amino acids. CDR3 DNA sequence: TGTGCCAGCAGTCCCGGGACAGGGCGACGCGAGCAGTACTTC. This gives the protein CASSPGTGRREQYF.

This clone was counted a few times. The chain links TRBV15 to TRBJ2-1, with D possibly being TRBD2 (5 bases). In germline, CDR1 is LNHNV, CDR2 YYDKDF (reference sequence). Trimming left V 1 base short and J 0 bases short, with 13 bases between. CDR3 size: 17 residues. CDR3 loop: CATSRGGAASSYNEQFF. CDR3 DNA sequence: TGTGCCACCAGCAGAGGGGGAGCGGCGAGCTCCTACAATGAGCAGTTCTTC. The full variable domain, rest sourced from reference TRBV15 and TRBJ2-1, is DAMVIQNPRYQVTQFGKPVTLSCSQTLNHNVMYWYQQKSSQAPKLLFHYYDKDFNNEADTPDNFQSRRPNTSFCFLDIRSPGLGDTAMYLCATSRGGAASSYNEQFFGPGTRLTVL.

The J gene is TRBJ1-2, the V gene TRBV28; D is undetermined. Per the germline V gene, CDR1 is MDHEN and CDR2 is SYDVKM. Trimming took off 5 bases at V and 8 bases at J, with 6 bases between the two ends. The CDR3 spans 10 residues. Here the CDR3 DNA reads TGTGCCAGCAGTAAGAAGGGCTACACCTTC. Protein: CASSKKGYTF.

Concerning this clone itself: Possible read error: a much larger clone is one base away. The chain joins TRBV25-1 to TRBJ1-1, with 8 bases that match TRBD1. Trimming cost V 4 bases and J 4 bases; bases outside gene matches: 5. CDR3 length: 14 residues. Germline CDR1 MGHDK, CDR2 SYGVNS. The DNA of the CDR3 is TGTGCCAGCAGTGGGGACAGGTGGGCCACTGAAGCTTTCTTT. This codes for CASSGDRWATEAFF. Based on the CDR3 plus reference TRBV25-1 and TRBJ1-1, the full variable domain is EADIYQTPRYLVIGTGKKITLECSQTMGHDKMYWYQQDPGMELHLIHYSYGVNSTEKGDLSSESTVSRIRTEHFPLTLESARPSHTSQYLCASSGDRWATEAFFGQGTRLTVV.

The rearrangement uses TRBV7-8 and TRBJ2-7, with D possibly called TRBD1 or TRBD2 (5 bases each). The CDR3 totals 15 residues. Trimming removed 5 bases from V and 3 bases from J, with 17 bases in between. CDR1 is SGHVS and CDR2 is FQNEAQ in the germline V gene. The CDR3 region has the DNA TGTGCCAGCAGCACTATTATCGGGACGGTCTACGAGCAGTACTTC. Translating it yields CASSTIIGTVYEQYF.